Listed here are 24 T cell receptor beta chains from one sample, sequenced in a study of beta chain features in type 1 diabetes. Expressed TCRB transcripts were sequenced because the entire RNA isolate underwent reverse transcription. The data were produced by immunoSEQ multiplex PCR, yet TCRdb's version contains in-frame clones alone and is incomplete. Of 970,000 or so clones in the sample, about 17% are singletons; the top ten hold about 0.02%. Sequenced sample: naive CD4+ T cells from blood. The receptor source for this set is a woman aged 18-35 years in good health.

This clone was seen only a few times. This chain links TRBV19 with TRBJ1-2; 8 positions match TRBD1. This CDR3 contains 15 residues. Germline V gene lookup returns CDR1 LNHDA and CDR2 SQIVND (reference sequence). Trimming cost V 6 bases and J 5 bases; bases outside gene matches: 11. The CDR3 is CASSPNGDRGYGYTF. The CDR3 region has the DNA TGTGCCAGTAGCCCGAACGGCGACAGGGGTTATGGCTACACCTTC.

The chain employs TRBV29-1 and TRBJ2-7; 8 bases are shared with TRBD1. The CDR3 consists of 12 residues. The V and J ends lost 7 bases and 3 bases, in that order; junction bases with no gene match: 5. Germline V gives CDR1 SQVTM, CDR2 ANQGSEA. In DNA form, the CDR3 reads TGCAGCGACCAGGGGGCGGACTACGAGCAGTACTTC. Its protein product is CSDQGADYEQYF.

This clone was seen a few times. The chain combines TRBV15 with TRBJ2-3; 8 nucleotides agree with TRBD1. J was trimmed by 3 bases and V by 0 bases; bases with no gene match: 8. The CDR3 covers 17 residues. Germline lookup yields CDR1 LNHNV and CDR2 YYDKDF (reference sequence). CDR3 in amino acids: CATSRDMQGAMTDTQYF. In nucleotides, the CDR3 is TGTGCCACCAGCAGAGATATGCAGGGGGCGATGACAGATACGCAGTATTTT. Supplemented by reference TRBV15 and TRBJ2-3, the full variable domain reads DAMVIQNPRYQVTQFGKPVTLSCSQTLNHNVMYWYQQKSSQAPKLLFHYYDKDFNNEADTPDNFQSRRPNTSFCFLDIRSPGLGDTAMYLCATSRDMQGAMTDTQYFGPGTRLTVL.

The chain joins TRBV15 to TRBJ1-1, with D hard to call. Germline V CDR1 and CDR2: LNHNV, YYDKDF (reference sequence). This CDR3 contains 13 residues. Trimming shortened V by 1 base and J by 9 bases, and 12 bases separated the two germline ends. The CDR3 spells CATSRGLEAQAFF. CDR3 DNA: TGTGCCACCAGCAGAGGGCTTGAGGCTCAAGCTTTCTTT.

The chain carries TRBV7-2 and TRBJ2-5, with no clear D. The length of the CDR3 is 14 residues. Per the germline V gene, CDR1 is SGHTA and CDR2 is FQGNSA. The V and J ends lost 5 bases and 1 base respectively, with 11 bases between them. CDR3 coding DNA: TGTGCCAGCAGCCGCGTCTCGCCCCAAGAGACCCAGTACTTC. Residues: CASSRVSPQETQYF.

This clone was counted between two and nine times. This chain joins TRBV7-3 and TRBJ2-1; 8 bases line up with TRBD1. The germline V gene encodes CDR1 SGHTA and CDR2 FQGTGA. V lost 3 bases, J lost 7 bases, and 11 bases stayed unmatched. This CDR3 is built from 16 residues. CDR3 protein: CASSLSQGAGMNEQFF. CDR3 DNA sequence: TGTGCCAGCAGCTTGTCGCAGGGGGCTGGTATGAATGAGCAGTTCTTC.

The chain combines TRBV2 with TRBJ2-1, with TRBD2 matching over 15 bases. Germline V lookup: CDR1 SNHLY, CDR2 FYNNEI. V dropped 5 bases and J dropped 12; count of bases not matched to a gene: 5. The CDR3 is made up of 14 amino acids. CDR3 loop: CASSRTSGRAGQFF. The CDR3, as DNA: TGTGCCAGCAGTAGGACTAGCGGGAGGGCGGGGCAGTTCTTC.

CDR3 loop: CASSLGGTPMGYTF. The CDR3 bases are TGTGCCAGCAGTTTAGGCGGGACACCGATGGGCTACACCTTC. The chain combines TRBV28 with TRBJ1-2, with a weak D call TRBD1 (6 bases). Germline CDR1 reads MDHEN; CDR2 reads SYDVKM. The CDR3 spans 14 residues. Trimming cost V 2 bases and J 8 bases, with 15 bases left between them.

This clone was detected a few times. This CDR3 is also generated by other DNA sequences in the sample. The chain employs TRBV20-1 and TRBJ2-7, with D uncertain. Germline CDR1 reads DFQATT; CDR2 reads SNEGSKA (reference sequence). The CDR3 is 11 residues long. With 2 bases removed from V and 3 bases from J, the gap between germline ends came to 5 bases. CDR3: CSARSGYEQYF. CDR3 sequence (DNA): TGCAGTGCTAGATCGGGCTACGAGCAGTACTTC.

This clone has only a few counts. This chain connects TRBV11-3 to TRBJ1-1; TRBD1 agrees at 7 bases. The CDR3 is made up of 14 amino acids. Germline CDR1 and CDR2: SGHNT and YENEEA. Trimming removed 1 base from V and 5 bases from J; junction bases left unmatched: 4. The CDR3 spells CASSLGQGSTEAFF. In DNA, the CDR3 is TGTGCCAGCAGCTTAGGACAGGGAAGTACTGAAGCTTTCTTT.

This clone was seen only a few times. The chain recombines TRBV4-3 with TRBJ1-1; possibly TRBD1 for D (6 bases). CDR1 is LGHNA, CDR2 YSLEER, per germline. This CDR3 comprises 17 residues. V was trimmed by 4 bases and J by 4 bases, leaving 22 bases between them. CDR3 sequence: CASSLSPGTTHATEAFF. DNA for the CDR3: TGCGCCAGCAGCCTATCCCCGGGGACAACTCATGCCACTGAAGCTTTCTTT.

The V call is TRBV7-3, the J call TRBJ2-5, with TRBD1 identical over 9 bases. The CDR3 runs to 15 residues. V was pared by 5 bases and J by 2 bases, with 6 bases of the junction left unmatched. Germline assignment: CDR1 SGHTA and CDR2 FQGTGA. CDR3 in DNA: TGTGCCAGCAGCGTGGGAGGGACAGGGCAAGAGACCCAGTACTTC. Protein: CASSVGGTGQETQYF.

This clone came up a few times. The rearrangement joins TRBV7-2 to TRBJ2-1; D gene ambiguous. The CDR3 contains 13 residues. V was clipped by 4 bases and J by 6 bases, with 10 bases between them. Germline V gene lookup returns CDR1 SGHTA and CDR2 FQGNSA. The CDR3 spells CASSSRQPNEQFF. The CDR3, as DNA: TGTGCCAGCAGCTCCAGGCAGCCCAATGAGCAGTTCTTC.

This sequence joins TRBV28 and TRBJ2-5, with TRBD2 matching over 7 bases. After removal of 1 base from V and 2 bases from J, the junction contained 7 bases not matched to a gene. Germline V gene lookup returns CDR1 MDHEN and CDR2 SYDVKM. The CDR3 is 16 residues long. The CDR3 loop is CASSLSSSGAQETQYF. CDR3 DNA: TGTGCCAGCAGTTTATCATCTAGCGGAGCTCAAGAGACCCAGTACTTC.

With regard to this clone: An end of the junction does not agree with germline; a read error may underlie this. This chain links TRBV7-2 with TRBJ1-1; TRBD1 agrees at 7 bases. The CDR3 covers 14 residues. Germline V gives CDR1 SGHTA, CDR2 FQGNSA. Here the CDR3 reads CASSRQGGGTEAFF. CDR3 bases: TGTGCCAGCAGCCGACAGGGAGGGGGAACTGAGGCTTTCTTT.

Only a few counts were recorded for this clone. This chain uses TRBV7-3 with TRBJ1-1; TRBD1 aligns across 11 bases. The CDR3 extends over 13 amino acids. Germline-derived CDR1 and CDR2 are SGHTA and FQGTGA. V was pared by 4 bases and J by 11 bases, with 6 bases of the junction left unmatched. DNA of the CDR3: TGTGCCAGCAGCTCGGACAGGGGGCAACTGGCTTTCTTT. Translated, it gives CASSSDRGQLAFF.

The chain couples TRBV10-3 to TRBJ2-6, with D perhaps assigned TRBD1 or TRBD2 (5 bases each). Germline assignment: CDR1 ENHRY and CDR2 SYGVKD. The CDR3 loop spans 16 amino acids. V was clipped by 8 bases and J by 0 bases, with 14 bases between them. This CDR3 reads CAIGGGAPSGANVLTF. The DNA for the CDR3 is TGTGCCATCGGTGGGGGAGCTCCCTCTGGGGCCAACGTCCTGACTTTC.

Concerning this clone: Other DNA sequences in the same sample also yield this CDR3. The gene calls are TRBV6-6 and TRBJ2-5, with 7 bases identical to TRBD2. This CDR3 comprises 15 residues. V lost 0 bases to trimming and J lost 4 bases; unmatched junction nucleotides: 5. Germline CDR1 and CDR2: MNHNY and SVGAGI (reference sequence). The CDR3: CASSYSGGGPETQYF. The CDR3 DNA is TGTGCCAGCAGTTACTCGGGGGGAGGGCCAGAGACCCAGTACTTC.

This clone appeared a few times. CDR3 nucleotide sequence: TGTGCCAGCAGGGACAACAGGGTAAATCAGCCCCAGCATTTT. Its translation is CASRDNRVNQPQHF. The V call is TRBV28, the J call TRBJ1-5, with TRBD1 as a possible D gene (6 bases). From germline, CDR1 is MDHEN and CDR2 SYDVKM. With 6 bases removed from V and 4 bases from J, the gap between germline ends came to 13 bases. This CDR3 spans 14 amino acids.

This clone was detected only a few times. V gene TRBV5-1 combines with J gene TRBJ1-4; 8 nucleotides match TRBD1. Germline CDR1 is SGHRS and CDR2 is YFSETQ. This CDR3 contains 17 residues. With V trimmed by 0 bases and J by 0 bases, 4 bases remained unmatched. CDR3 coding DNA: TGCGCCAGCAGCTTGGGGACAGGGACCACAACTAATGAAAAACTGTTTTTT. Translation: CASSLGTGTTTNEKLFF. The full variable domain, rest sourced from reference TRBV5-1 and TRBJ1-4, is KAGVTQTPRYLIKTRGQQVTLSCSPISGHRSVSWYQQTPGQGLQFLFEYFSETQRNKGNFPGRFSGRQFSNSRSEMNVSTLELGDSALYLCASSLGTGTTTNEKLFFGSGTQLSVL.

With regard to this clone: This specimen includes other DNA sequences encoding the same CDR3. The DNA for the CDR3 is TGTGCCAGCTCACCTACCGGCCTTCACACAGATACGCAGTATTTT. This sequence encodes CASSPTGLHTDTQYF. The chain couples TRBV18 to TRBJ2-3; D unresolved. V was cut by 3 bases and J by 2 bases, with 12 bases left in between. The CDR3 consists of 15 residues. CDR1 and CDR2 (germline): KGHSH, LQKENI.

This clone was observed a handful of times. V usage is TRBV5-1 and J usage is TRBJ1-1; maybe TRBD1 (5 bases). From germline, CDR1 is SGHRS and CDR2 YFSETQ. The CDR3 has 15 amino acids. V was pared by 0 bases and J by 7 bases, with 16 bases between. The CDR3 DNA reads as TGCGCCAGCAGCTTGGCCGGGGGTCGCGGCAATGAAGCTTTCTTT. Translated, it gives CASSLAGGRGNEAFF. The full variable domain, with the rest looked up from reference TRBV5-1 and TRBJ1-1, is KAGVTQTPRYLIKTRGQQVTLSCSPISGHRSVSWYQQTPGQGLQFLFEYFSETQRNKGNFPGRFSGRQFSNSRSEMNVSTLELGDSALYLCASSLAGGRGNEAFFGQGTRLTVV.

The chain recombines TRBV7-2 with TRBJ2-7; D is undetermined. Germline CDR1 and CDR2: SGHTA and FQGNSA. This CDR3 has 15 residues. The V gene lost 5 bases and the J gene lost 0 bases, with 14 bases spanning the gap. DNA for the CDR3: TGTGCCAGCAGCGACGTTGTCGCGAGCTCCTACGAGCAGTACTTC. Translated, it gives CASSDVVASSYEQYF.

The rearrangement links TRBV7-3 to TRBJ2-4; TRBD2 might be the D (6 bases). Germline CDR1 is SGHTA and CDR2 is FQGTGA. The CDR3 is 14 amino acids. Trimming shortened V by 2 bases and J by 3 bases, and 8 bases separated the two germline ends. In DNA, the CDR3 is TGTGCCAGCAGCTTACAGGGAGGCAAAAACATTCAGTACTTC. It translates to CASSLQGGKNIQYF.